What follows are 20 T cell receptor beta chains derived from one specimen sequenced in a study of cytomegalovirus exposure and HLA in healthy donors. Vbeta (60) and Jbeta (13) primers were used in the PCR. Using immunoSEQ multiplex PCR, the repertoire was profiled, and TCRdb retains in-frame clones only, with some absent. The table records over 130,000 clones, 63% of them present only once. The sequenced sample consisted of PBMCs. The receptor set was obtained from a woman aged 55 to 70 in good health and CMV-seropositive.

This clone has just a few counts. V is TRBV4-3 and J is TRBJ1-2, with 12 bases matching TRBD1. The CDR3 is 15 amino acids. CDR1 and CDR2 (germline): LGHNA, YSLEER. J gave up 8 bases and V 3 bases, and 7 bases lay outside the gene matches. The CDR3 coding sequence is TGCGCCAGCAGCCAGCCGGGACAGGGGGCGGAGGGCTACACCTTC. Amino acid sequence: CASSQPGQGAEGYTF.

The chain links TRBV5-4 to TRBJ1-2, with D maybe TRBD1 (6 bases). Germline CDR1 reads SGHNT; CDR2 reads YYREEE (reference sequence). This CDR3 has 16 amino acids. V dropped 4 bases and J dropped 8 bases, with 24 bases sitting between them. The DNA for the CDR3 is TGTGCCAGCAGCCAGAGCTCTCAGAGGGGGTTTCTAGGCTACACCTTC. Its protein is CASSQSSQRGFLGYTF.

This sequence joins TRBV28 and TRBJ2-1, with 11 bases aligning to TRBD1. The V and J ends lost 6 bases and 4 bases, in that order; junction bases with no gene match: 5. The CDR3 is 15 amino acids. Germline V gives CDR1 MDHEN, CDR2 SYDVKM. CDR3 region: CASRFGTGGYNEQFF. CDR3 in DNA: TGTGCCAGCAGATTCGGGACAGGGGGATACAATGAGCAGTTCTTC. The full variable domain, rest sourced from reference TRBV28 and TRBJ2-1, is DVKVTQSSRYLVKRTGEKVFLECVQDMDHENMFWYRQDPGLGLRLIYFSYDVKMKEKGDIPEGYSVSREKKERFSLILESASTNQTSMYLCASRFGTGGYNEQFFGPGTRLTVL.

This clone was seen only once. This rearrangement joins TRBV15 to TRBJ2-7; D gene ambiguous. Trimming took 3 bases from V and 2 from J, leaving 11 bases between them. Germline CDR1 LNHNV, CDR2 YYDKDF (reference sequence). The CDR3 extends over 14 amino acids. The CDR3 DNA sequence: TGTGCCACCAGCAGGACTGGCGAAGCCTACGAGCAGTACTTC. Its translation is CATSRTGEAYEQYF. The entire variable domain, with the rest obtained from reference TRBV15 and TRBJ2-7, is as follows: DAMVIQNPRYQVTQFGKPVTLSCSQTLNHNVMYWYQQKSSQAPKLLFHYYDKDFNNEADTPDNFQSRRPNTSFCFLDIRSPGLGDTAMYLCATSRTGEAYEQYFGPGTRLTVT.

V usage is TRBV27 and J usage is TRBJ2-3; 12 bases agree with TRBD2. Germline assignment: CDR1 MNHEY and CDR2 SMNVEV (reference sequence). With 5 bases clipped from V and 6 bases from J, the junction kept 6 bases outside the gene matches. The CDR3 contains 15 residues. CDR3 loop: CASSRLAGAGDTQYF. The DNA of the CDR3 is TGTGCCAGCAGTCGACTAGCGGGAGCGGGCGATACGCAGTATTTT.

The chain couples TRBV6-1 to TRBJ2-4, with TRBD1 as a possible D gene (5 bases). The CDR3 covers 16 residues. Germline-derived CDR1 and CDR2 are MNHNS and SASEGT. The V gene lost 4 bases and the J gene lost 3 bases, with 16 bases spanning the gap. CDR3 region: CASSAGYGADKNIQYF. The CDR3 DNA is TGTGCCAGCAGTGCCGGTTATGGGGCTGACAAAAACATTCAGTACTTC.

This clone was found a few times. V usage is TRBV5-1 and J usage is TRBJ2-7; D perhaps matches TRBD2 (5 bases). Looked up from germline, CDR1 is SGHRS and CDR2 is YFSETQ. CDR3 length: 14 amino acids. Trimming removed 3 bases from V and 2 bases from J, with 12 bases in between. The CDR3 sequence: CASSSYSGTYEQYF. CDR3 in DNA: TGCGCCAGCAGCTCCTATTCCGGGACCTACGAGCAGTACTTC.

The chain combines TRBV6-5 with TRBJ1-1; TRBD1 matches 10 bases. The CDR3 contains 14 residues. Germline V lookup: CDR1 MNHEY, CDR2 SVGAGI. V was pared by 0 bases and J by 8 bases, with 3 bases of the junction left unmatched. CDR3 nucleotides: TGTGCCAGCAGTTACTCAGGGACAGGGGCCGAAGCTTTCTTT. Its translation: CASSYSGTGAEAFF.

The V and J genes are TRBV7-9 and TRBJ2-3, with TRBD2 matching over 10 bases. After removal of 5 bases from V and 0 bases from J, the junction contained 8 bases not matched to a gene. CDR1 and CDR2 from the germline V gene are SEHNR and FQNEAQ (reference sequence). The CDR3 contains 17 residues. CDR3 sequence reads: CASSPRTSGLSTDTQYF. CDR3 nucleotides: TGTGCCAGCAGCCCTCGGACTAGCGGACTTAGCACAGATACGCAGTATTTT.

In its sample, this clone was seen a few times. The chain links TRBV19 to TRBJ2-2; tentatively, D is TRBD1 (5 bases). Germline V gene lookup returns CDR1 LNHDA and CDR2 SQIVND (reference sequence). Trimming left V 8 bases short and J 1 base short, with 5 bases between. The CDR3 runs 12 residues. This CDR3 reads CASGQNTGELFF. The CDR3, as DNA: TGTGCCAGTGGACAGAACACCGGGGAGCTGTTTTTT.

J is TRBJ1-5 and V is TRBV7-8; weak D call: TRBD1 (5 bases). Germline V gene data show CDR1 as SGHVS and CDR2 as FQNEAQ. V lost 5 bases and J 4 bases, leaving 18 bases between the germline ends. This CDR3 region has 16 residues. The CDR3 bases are TGTGCCAGCAGCCGCAGCGGGGGGAGGGGAAATCAGCCCCAGCATTTT. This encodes CASSRSGGRGNQPQHF.

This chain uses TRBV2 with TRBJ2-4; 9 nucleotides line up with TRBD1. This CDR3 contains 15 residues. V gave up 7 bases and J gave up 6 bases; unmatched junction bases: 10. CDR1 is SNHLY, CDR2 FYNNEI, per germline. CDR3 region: CASNTRTGVGNIQYF. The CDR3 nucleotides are TGTGCCAGCAACACCAGGACAGGGGTCGGAAACATTCAGTACTTC.

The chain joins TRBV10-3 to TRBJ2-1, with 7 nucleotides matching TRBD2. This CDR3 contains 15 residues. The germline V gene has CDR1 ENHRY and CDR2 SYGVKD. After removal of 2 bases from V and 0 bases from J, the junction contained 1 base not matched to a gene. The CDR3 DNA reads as TGTGCCATCAGTGAGCGGGAGGACTCCTACAATGAGCAGTTCTTC. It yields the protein CAISEREDSYNEQFF.

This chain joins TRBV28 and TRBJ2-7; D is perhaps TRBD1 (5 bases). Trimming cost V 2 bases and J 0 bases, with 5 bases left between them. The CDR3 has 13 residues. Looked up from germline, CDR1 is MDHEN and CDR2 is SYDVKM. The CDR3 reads CASSLTGSYEQYF. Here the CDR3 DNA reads TGTGCCAGCAGTTTAACAGGCTCCTACGAGCAGTACTTC. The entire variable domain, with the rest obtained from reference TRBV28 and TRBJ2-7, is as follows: DVKVTQSSRYLVKRTGEKVFLECVQDMDHENMFWYRQDPGLGLRLIYFSYDVKMKEKGDIPEGYSVSREKKERFSLILESASTNQTSMYLCASSLTGSYEQYFGPGTRLTVT.

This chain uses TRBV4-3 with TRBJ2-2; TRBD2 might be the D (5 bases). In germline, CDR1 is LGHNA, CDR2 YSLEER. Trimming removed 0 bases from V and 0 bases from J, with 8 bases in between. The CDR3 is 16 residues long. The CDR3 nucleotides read TGCGCCAGCAGCCAAGAGGTGGGAGCGAACACCGGGGAGCTGTTTTTT. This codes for CASSQEVGANTGELFF.

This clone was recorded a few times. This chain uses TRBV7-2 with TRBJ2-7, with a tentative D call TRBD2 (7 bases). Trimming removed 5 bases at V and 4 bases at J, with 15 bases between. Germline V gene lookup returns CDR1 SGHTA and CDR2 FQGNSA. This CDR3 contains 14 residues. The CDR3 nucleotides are TGTGCCAGCAGCCGGACTAGGGGGGGGTACGAGCAGTACTTC. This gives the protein CASSRTRGGYEQYF.

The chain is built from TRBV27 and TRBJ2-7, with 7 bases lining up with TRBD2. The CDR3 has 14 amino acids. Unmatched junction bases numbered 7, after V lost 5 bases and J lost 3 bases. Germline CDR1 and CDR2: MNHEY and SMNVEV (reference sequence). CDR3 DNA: TGTGCCAGCAGTCCTAGCGGAGGGGACTACGAGCAGTACTTC. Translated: CASSPSGGDYEQYF.

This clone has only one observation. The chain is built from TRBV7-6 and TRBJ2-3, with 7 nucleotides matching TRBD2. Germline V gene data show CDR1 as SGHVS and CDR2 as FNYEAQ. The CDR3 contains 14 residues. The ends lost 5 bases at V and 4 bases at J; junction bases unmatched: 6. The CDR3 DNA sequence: TGTGCCAGCAGCGAGCGGGGCGGGCCAGATACGCAGTATTTT. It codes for CASSERGGPDTQYF.

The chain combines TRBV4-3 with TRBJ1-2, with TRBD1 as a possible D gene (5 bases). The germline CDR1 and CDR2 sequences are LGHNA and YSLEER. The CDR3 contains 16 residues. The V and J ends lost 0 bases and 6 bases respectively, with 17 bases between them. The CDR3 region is CASSQDFRGGGDGYTF. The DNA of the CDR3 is TGCGCCAGCAGCCAAGATTTCCGGGGAGGAGGGGATGGCTACACCTTC.

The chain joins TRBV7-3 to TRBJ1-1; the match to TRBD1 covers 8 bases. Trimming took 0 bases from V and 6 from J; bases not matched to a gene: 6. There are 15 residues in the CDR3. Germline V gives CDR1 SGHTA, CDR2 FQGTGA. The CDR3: CASSLTDRGRAEAFF. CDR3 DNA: TGTGCCAGCAGCTTAACTGACAGGGGCAGGGCTGAAGCTTTCTTT.